These T cell receptor beta chains were read from a single sample in a study of CD8 T cells in Susac syndrome. TCRdb independently ran MiXCR on the immunoSEQ multiplex PCR reads; one entry per CDR3 protein. The sample has 100,000 or so distinct CDR3 sequences; around 93% are singletons. The sequenced sample was CD8+ T cells from PBMCs. The origin of the receptors is a human donor in good health. CDR3s include the opening cysteine and the closing phenylalanine or tryptophan. A D gene is named only where the DNA matches it firmly. Clone size, where shown, is once, few, many, or a class for clones that have expanded.

>TRBJ2-2|.|TRBV7-2|.
TGTGCCAGCAGCCAAACTAGTCATGGCACCGGGGAGCTGTTTTTT
CASSQTSHGTGELFF
>TRBJ1-2|.|TRBV6-1|.
TGTGCCAGCAGTGAATTAGGGGGGGCTAACTATGGCTACACCTTC
CASSELGGANYGYTF
>TRBJ1-1|.|TRBV6-2/TRBV6-3|.
TGTGCCAGCAGTTACCATGCAGGGCGGAACACTGAAGCTTTCTTT
CASSYHAGRNTEAFF
>TRBJ2-3|.|TRBV3-1|TRBD2
TGTGCCAGCAGCCCCACTAGCGTCCCAGATACGCAGTATTTT
CASSPTSVPDTQYF
>TRBJ2-1|few|TRBV4-1|.
TGCGCCAGCAGCCAAGATAAGTACAATGAGCAGTTCTTC
CASSQDKYNEQFF
>TRBJ1-3|.|TRBV28|.
TGTGCCATAAGGACCGGCGGATCTGGAAACACCATATATTTT
CAIRTGGSGNTIYF
>TRBJ1-1|.|TRBV18|.
TGTGCCAGCTCACCGGGGCAGACGAACACTGAAGCTTTCTTT
CASSPGQTNTEAFF
>TRBJ2-4|.|TRBV27|.
TGTGCCAGCAGTTTATCGCGGGGCGGAAGTGGTCAGTACTTC
CASSLSRGGSGQYF
>TRBJ1-1|.|TRBV5-4|TRBD1
TGTGCCAGCAGCTCGGGACAGGGTTCCACTGAAGCTTTCTTT
CASSSGQGSTEAFF
>TRBJ2-5|.|TRBV20-1|.
TGCAGTGCTAGCCACCCACAGGGCGCGCGGGTGATCCAGTACTTC
CSASHPQGARVIQYF
>TRBJ1-4|.|TRBV29-1|TRBD1
TGCAGCGTTGGGATGACAGGGGGCAGTGAAAAACTGTTTTTT
CSVGMTGGSEKLFF
>TRBJ2-2|.|TRBV5-1|.
TGCGCCAGCAGCTTGGAGGGGGTTTCTTTGACCGGGGAGCTGTTTTTT
CASSLEGVSLTGELFF
>TRBJ2-2|.|TRBV5-4|TRBD2
TGTGCCAGCACCGGAGGACCCCTAAGCGGGGGGGACACCGGGGAGCTGTTTTTT
CASTGGPLSGGDTGELFF
>TRBJ1-1|.|TRBV15|.
TGTGCCACCAGCACTGGACAGAACATGAACACTGAAGCTTTCTTT
CATSTGQNMNTEAFF